This TCR beta chain was captured in a study of T cells after yellow fever vaccination. In the study overall: Preparation of the low-cell-number fractions used SMART-Seq v4 Ultra Low Input.

TCRdb itself ran the 5' RACE reads through MiXCR, one entry per CDR3 protein. Of 350,000 or so distinct CDR3 sequences in the sample, less than 9.5% were seen once. At least ten counts were recorded for this clonotype. Trimming took 0 bases from V and 12 from J; bases not matched to a gene: 8. Germline V gene lookup returns CDR1 SGHRS and CDR2 YFSETQ. The CDR3 runs to 16 residues. This TCR came from a man aged 18 to 35 who received the YFV17D yellow fever vaccine. The V gene is TRBV5-1, the J gene TRBJ1-6; 11 bases fit TRBD1. The sample was PBMCs, taken about 49 days after the first yellow fever vaccination. The CDR3 protein is CASSLGGQGAWGPLHF. The CDR3, as DNA: TGCGCCAGCAGCTTGGGTGGACAGGGGGCATGGGGACCCCTCCACTTT. The full variable domain, rest sourced from reference TRBV5-1 and TRBJ1-6, is KAGVTQTPRYLIKTRGQQVTLSCSPISGHRSVSWYQQTPGQGLQFLFEYFSETQRNKGNFPGRFSGRQFSNSRSEMNVSTLELGDSALYLCASSLGGQGAWGPLHFGNGTRLTVT.